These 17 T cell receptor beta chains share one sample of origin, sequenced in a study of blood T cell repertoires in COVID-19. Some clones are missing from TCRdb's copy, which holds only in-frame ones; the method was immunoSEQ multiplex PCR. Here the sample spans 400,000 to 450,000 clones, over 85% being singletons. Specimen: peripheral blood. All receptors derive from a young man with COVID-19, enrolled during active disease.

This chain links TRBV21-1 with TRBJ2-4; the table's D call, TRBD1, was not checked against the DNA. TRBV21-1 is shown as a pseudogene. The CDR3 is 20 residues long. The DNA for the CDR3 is TGTGCCAGCAGTGACAACCTGGGGAAAGGGGGTCCCTATGCCAAAAACATTCAGTACTTC. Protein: CASSDNLGKGGPYAKNIQYF.

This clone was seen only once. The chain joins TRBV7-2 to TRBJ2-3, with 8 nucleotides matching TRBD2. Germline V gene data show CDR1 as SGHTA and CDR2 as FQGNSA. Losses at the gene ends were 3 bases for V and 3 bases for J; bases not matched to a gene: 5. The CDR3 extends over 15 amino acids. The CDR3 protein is CASSLRAGATDTQYF. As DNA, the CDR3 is TGTGCCAGCAGCTTGAGAGCGGGAGCGACAGATACGCAGTATTTT.

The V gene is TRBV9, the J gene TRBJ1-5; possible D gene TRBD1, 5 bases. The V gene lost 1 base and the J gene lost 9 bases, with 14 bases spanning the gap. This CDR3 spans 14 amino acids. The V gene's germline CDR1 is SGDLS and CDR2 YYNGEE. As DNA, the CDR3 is TGTGCCAGCAGCGTATCAGGGACTGGTGGGCCCCAGCATTTT. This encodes CASSVSGTGGPQHF. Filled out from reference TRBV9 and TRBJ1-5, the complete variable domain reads DSGVTQTPKHLITATGQRVTLRCSPRSGDLSVYWYQQSLDQGLQFLIQYYNGEERAKGNILERFSAQQFPDLHSELNLSSLELGDSALYFCASSVSGTGGPQHFGDGTRLSIL.

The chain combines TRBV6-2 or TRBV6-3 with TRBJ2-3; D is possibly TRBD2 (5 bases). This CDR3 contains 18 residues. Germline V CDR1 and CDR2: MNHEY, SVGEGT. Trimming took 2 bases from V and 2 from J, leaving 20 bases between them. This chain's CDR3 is CASSYRLYGETPTDTQYF. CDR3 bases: TGTGCCAGCAGTTACCGGCTTTATGGGGAGACCCCCACAGATACGCAGTATTTT.

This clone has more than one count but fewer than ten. Here the CDR3 DNA reads TGTGCTAGTGGTTTGGGACAGGGAACTGAAGCTTTCTTT. Protein product: CASGLGQGTEAFF. This chain joins TRBV12-5 and TRBJ1-1; TRBD1 agrees at 7 bases. Losses at the gene ends were 1 base for V and 5 bases for J; bases not matched to a gene: 1. The CDR3 is made up of 13 amino acids. Germline CDR1 LGHNT, CDR2 FRNRAP. Full variable domain (outside the CDR3, taken from reference TRBV12-5 and TRBJ1-1): DARVTQTPRHKVTEMGQEVTMRCQPILGHNTVFWYRQTMMQGLELLAYFRNRAPLDDSGMPKDRFSAEMPDATLATLKIQPSEPRDSAVYFCASGLGQGTEAFFGQGTRLTVV.

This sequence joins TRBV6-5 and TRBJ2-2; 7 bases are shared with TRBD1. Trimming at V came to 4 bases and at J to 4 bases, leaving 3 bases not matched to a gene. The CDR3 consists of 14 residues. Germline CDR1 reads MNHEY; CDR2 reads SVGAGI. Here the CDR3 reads CASSFDRVTGELFF. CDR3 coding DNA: TGTGCCAGCAGTTTCGACAGGGTCACCGGGGAGCTGTTTTTT.

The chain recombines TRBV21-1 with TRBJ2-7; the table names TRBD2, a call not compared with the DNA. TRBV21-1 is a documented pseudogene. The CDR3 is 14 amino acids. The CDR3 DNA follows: TGTGCCAGCAGCAAAGCGCTGAGGGCTCGGGAGCAGTACTTC. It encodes CASSKALRAREQYF.

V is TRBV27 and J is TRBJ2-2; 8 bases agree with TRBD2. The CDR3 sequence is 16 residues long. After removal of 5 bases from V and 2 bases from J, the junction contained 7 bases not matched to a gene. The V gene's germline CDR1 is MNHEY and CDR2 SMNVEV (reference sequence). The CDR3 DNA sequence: TGTGCCAGCAGTCACGGGGGGGTTGCCAACACCGGGGAGCTGTTTTTT. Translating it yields CASSHGGVANTGELFF.

The CDR3 here is CATSLAGETGELFF. CDR3 nucleotides: TGTGCCACCAGTCTTGCAGGGGAGACCGGGGAGCTGTTTTTT. J is TRBJ2-2 and V is TRBV24-1; the D gene is possibly TRBD1 (6 bases). With 6 bases removed from V and 5 bases from J, the gap between germline ends came to 12 bases. This CDR3 is 14 amino acids long. The germline V gene encodes CDR1 KGHDR and CDR2 SFDVKD.

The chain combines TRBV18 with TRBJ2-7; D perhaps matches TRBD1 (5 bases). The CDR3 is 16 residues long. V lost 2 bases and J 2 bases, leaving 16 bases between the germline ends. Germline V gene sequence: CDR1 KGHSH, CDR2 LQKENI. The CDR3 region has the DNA TGTGCCAGCTCACCAGGGCCTGTACAGGACCCCTACGAGCAGTACTTC. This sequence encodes CASSPGPVQDPYEQYF.

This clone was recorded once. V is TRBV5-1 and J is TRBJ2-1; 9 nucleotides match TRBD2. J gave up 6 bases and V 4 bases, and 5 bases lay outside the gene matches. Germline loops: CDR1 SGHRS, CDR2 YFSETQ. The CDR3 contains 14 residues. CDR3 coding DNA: TGCGCCAGCAGCGAGGGACTAGCAACCAATGAGCAGTTCTTC. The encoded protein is CASSEGLATNEQFF.

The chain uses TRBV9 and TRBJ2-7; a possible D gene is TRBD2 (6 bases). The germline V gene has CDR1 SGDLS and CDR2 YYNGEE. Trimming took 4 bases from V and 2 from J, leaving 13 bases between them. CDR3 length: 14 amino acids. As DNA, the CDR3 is TGTGCCAGCAGCATCCGGGACTCTCCCTACGAGCAGTACTTC. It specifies CASSIRDSPYEQYF.

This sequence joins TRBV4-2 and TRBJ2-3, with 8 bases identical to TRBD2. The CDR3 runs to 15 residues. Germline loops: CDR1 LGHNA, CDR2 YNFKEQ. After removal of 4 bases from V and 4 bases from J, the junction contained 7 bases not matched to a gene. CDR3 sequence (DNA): TGTGCCAGCAGCCCGGGGCTAGCGGGTTCAGATACGCAGTATTTT. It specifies CASSPGLAGSDTQYF.

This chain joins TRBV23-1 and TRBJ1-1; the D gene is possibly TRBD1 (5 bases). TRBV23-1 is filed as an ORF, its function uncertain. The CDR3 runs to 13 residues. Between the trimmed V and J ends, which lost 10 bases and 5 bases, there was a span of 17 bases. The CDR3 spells CATLQGEGTEAFF. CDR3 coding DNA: TGCGCCACACTGCAGGGTGAAGGAACTGAAGCTTTCTTT.

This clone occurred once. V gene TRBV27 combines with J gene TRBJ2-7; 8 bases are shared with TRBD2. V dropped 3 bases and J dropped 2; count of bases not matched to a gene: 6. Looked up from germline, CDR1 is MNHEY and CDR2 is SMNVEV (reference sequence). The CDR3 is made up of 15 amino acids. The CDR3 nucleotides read TGTGCCAGCAGTTTCGGACTAGCTCTTGCCTACGAGCAGTACTTC. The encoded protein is CASSFGLALAYEQYF.

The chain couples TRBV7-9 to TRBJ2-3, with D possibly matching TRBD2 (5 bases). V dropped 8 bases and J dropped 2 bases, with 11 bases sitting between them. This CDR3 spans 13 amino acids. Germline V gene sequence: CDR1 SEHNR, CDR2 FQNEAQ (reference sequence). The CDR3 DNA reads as TGTGCCAGCCGGGAACGCCTCACAGATACGCAGTATTTT. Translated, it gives CASRERLTDTQYF. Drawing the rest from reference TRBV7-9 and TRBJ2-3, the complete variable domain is DTGVSQNPRHKITKRGQNVTFRCDPISEHNRLYWYRQTLGQGPEFLTYFQNEAQLEKSRLLSDRFSAERPKGSFSTLEIQRTEQGDSAMYLCASRERLTDTQYFGPGTRLTVL.

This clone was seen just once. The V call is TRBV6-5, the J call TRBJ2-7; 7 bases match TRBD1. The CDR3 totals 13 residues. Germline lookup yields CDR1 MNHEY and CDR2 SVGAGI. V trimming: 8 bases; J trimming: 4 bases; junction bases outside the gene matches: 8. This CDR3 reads CASLTPGQYEQYF. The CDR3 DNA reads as TGTGCCAGCCTTACTCCGGGACAGTACGAGCAGTACTTC.